Given below is one T cell receptor beta chain in context. These data come from a study of blood T cell repertoires in COVID-19. Across the study: COVID-19 samples collected from the United States, Italy and Spain covered acute and convalescent phases. In each case, the material was cDNA or gDNA derived from T cells, B-cell-depleted T cells, or PBMCs.

In the original processing: The assay estimated nucleated cells by amplifying reference gene primers. TCRdb's table, derived via immunoSEQ multiplex PCR, lists solely in-frame clones and lacks some. From that table come the V and J calls and clone size; the DNA was used to work out D and trimming. The sample holds around 94,000 clones, almost 85% seen once. Unmatched junction bases numbered 11, after V lost 3 bases and J lost 3 bases. Germline V gene sequence: CDR1 MGHRA, CDR2 YSYEKL. This CDR3 comprises 16 residues. The rearrangement joins TRBV4-1 to TRBJ2-7, with 7 bases that match TRBD1. The sequencing sample was made of peripheral blood. This TCR was sampled from a man aged 35-49 years with active or convalescent COVID-19. The CDR3 reads CASSHVNRGSSYEQYF. In nucleotides, the CDR3 is TGCGCCAGCAGCCATGTTAACAGGGGATCGAGCTACGAGCAGTACTTC.